These 31 T cell receptor beta chains originate from one sample sequenced in a study of control samples from healthy donors and cancer patients. The repertoire was sequenced with immunoSEQ multiplex PCR; TCRdb's copy has only in-frame clones and lacks some. The table has some 130,000 clones, approximately 94% seen once. Sequencing used PBMCs. These receptors all come from a man aged 45-65 years with head and neck cancer.

The chain carries TRBV19 and TRBJ1-6, with D possibly matching TRBD1 (6 bases). The CDR3 is 15 amino acids. The germline gives CDR1 LNHDA, CDR2 SQIVND (reference sequence). V lost 1 base and J lost 4, with 8 bases in between. This chain's CDR3 is CASSIATGYNSPLHF. The CDR3 bases are TGTGCCAGTAGTATAGCGACAGGATATAATTCACCCCTCCACTTT.

This chain links TRBV21-1 with TRBJ2-5; TRBD2, the table's D call, was not compared with the DNA. TRBV21-1 is designated a pseudogene. The CDR3 totals 15 residues. The CDR3 region is CASKGGDLPKETQYF. In DNA, the CDR3 is TGTGCCAGCAAGGGCGGGGACTTGCCGAAAGAGACCCAGTACTTC.

The gene calls are TRBV2 and TRBJ2-5, with 9 bases identical to TRBD2. The CDR3 covers 15 residues. V shed 4 bases, J shed 4 bases, and the junction held 7 bases outside the gene matches. Germline V gives CDR1 SNHLY, CDR2 FYNNEI. This chain's CDR3 is CASSVGSGGLETQYF. DNA for the CDR3: TGTGCCAGCAGTGTTGGTAGCGGGGGATTAGAGACCCAGTACTTC. Full variable domain (rest looked up from reference TRBV2 and TRBJ2-5): EPEVTQTPSHQVTQMGQEVILRCVPISNHLYFYWYRQILGQKVEFLVSFYNNEISEKSEIFDDQFSVERPDGSNFTLKIRSTKLEDSAMYFCASSVGSGGLETQYFGPGTRLLVL.

The rearrangement links TRBV12-3 or TRBV12-4 to TRBJ1-1, with a tentative D call TRBD1 (5 bases). This CDR3 has 13 residues. Trimming took 4 bases from V and 1 from J, leaving 7 bases between them. The CDR3 DNA follows: TGTGCCAGCAGTTATCAGGGGAACACTGAAGCTTTCTTT. Its translation: CASSYQGNTEAFF.

This chain joins TRBV4-1 and TRBJ2-6; D remains unclear. Trimming left V 2 bases short and J 1 base short, with 15 bases between. CDR3 length: 18 residues. The germline V gene encodes CDR1 MGHRA and CDR2 YSYEKL. CDR3 region: CASSQRARALSGANVLTF. The CDR3 DNA is TGCGCCAGCAGCCAACGAGCCCGAGCCCTTTCTGGGGCCAACGTCCTGACTTTC.

J is TRBJ1-6 and V is TRBV11-2; D gene uncertain. This CDR3 region has 13 residues. Trimming took 0 bases from V and 8 from J, leaving 5 bases between them. Germline V gene sequence: CDR1 SGHAT, CDR2 FQNNGV. CDR3 coding DNA: TGTGCCAGCAGCTTAGATAGGTATTCACCCCTCCACTTT. Protein: CASSLDRYSPLHF.

The chain employs TRBV5-1 and TRBJ2-6; no clear D. The CDR3 spans 16 residues. Per germline, CDR1 SGHRS and CDR2 YFSETQ. The V and J ends lost 4 bases and 0 bases respectively, with 11 bases between them. Written as DNA, the CDR3 is TGCGCCAGCAGCCCGGCCCCAAGCTCTGGGGCCAACGTCCTGACTTTC. As protein: CASSPAPSSGANVLTF.

A remark on this clone: A read error is likely, as this CDR3 ends without the conserved phenylalanine or tryptophan. This sequence joins TRBV5-1 and TRBJ1-1, with D unclear. This CDR3 region has 14 residues. CDR1 is SGHRS and CDR2 is YFSETQ in the germline V gene. The V gene lost 2 bases and the J gene lost 1 base, with 9 bases spanning the gap. The CDR3 region is CASSLRAGNTEAFL. The CDR3 nucleotides are TGCGCCAGCAGCTTAAGGGCCGGGAACACTGAAGCTTTCCTT.

The chain joins TRBV19 to TRBJ1-5; 12 bases fit TRBD1. This CDR3 contains 16 residues. The germline gives CDR1 LNHDA, CDR2 SQIVND (reference sequence). After removal of 4 bases from V and 6 bases from J, the junction contained 7 bases not matched to a gene. This CDR3 reads CASSTRDRGRLQPQHF. Written as DNA, the CDR3 is TGTGCCAGTAGTACCCGGGACAGGGGGCGACTTCAGCCCCAGCATTTT.

This chain uses TRBV30 with TRBJ1-3; no reliable D call. The CDR3 is 14 amino acids. V was clipped by 4 bases and J by 1 base, with 11 bases between them. Looked up from germline, CDR1 is GTSNPN and CDR2 is SVGIG (reference sequence). CDR3 residues: CAWNVGFSGNTIYF. In DNA, the CDR3 is TGTGCCTGGAATGTCGGGTTTTCTGGAAACACCATATATTTT. Filled out from reference TRBV30 and TRBJ1-3, the complete variable domain reads SQTIHQWPATLVQPVGSPLSLECTVEGTSNPNLYWYRQAAGRGLQLLFYSVGIGQISSEVPQNLSASRPQDRQFILSSKKLLLSDSGFYLCAWNVGFSGNTIYFGEGSWLTVV.

The chain couples TRBV5-1 to TRBJ2-2; D gene uncertain. CDR1 is SGHRS and CDR2 is YFSETQ in the germline V gene. The V end lost 1 base, the J end lost 8 bases, and 12 bases lay between the germline ends. The CDR3 is 14 residues long. CDR3 nucleotides: TGCGCCAGCAGCTTGTTTCCGGATTCGGGGGAGCTGTTTTTT. Its translation: CASSLFPDSGELFF.

The chain recombines TRBV29-1 with TRBJ1-5, with D perhaps TRBD1 (5 bases). Germline V CDR1 and CDR2: SQVTM, ANQGSEA. The CDR3 consists of 13 residues. Trimming took off 3 bases at V and 6 bases at J, with 12 bases between the two ends. CDR3 region: CSVDAGLGQPQHF. The CDR3 nucleotides are TGCAGCGTTGATGCAGGGCTGGGTCAGCCCCAGCATTTT.

DNA of the CDR3: TGCGCCAGCAGCTTGCTAGCGGGGGGGCCGGGCACCGGGGAGCTGTTTTTT. It encodes CASSLLAGGPGTGELFF. The rearrangement uses TRBV5-1 and TRBJ2-2; 12 nucleotides match TRBD2. V was pared by 1 base and J by 4 bases, with 5 bases of the junction left unmatched. The germline V gene has CDR1 SGHRS and CDR2 YFSETQ. The CDR3 has 17 residues.

The chain carries TRBV5-1 and TRBJ2-2; D not certain. V lost 0 bases and J 1 base, leaving 13 bases between the germline ends. CDR1 SGHRS and CDR2 YFSETQ come from the germline V gene. CDR3 length: 17 amino acids. CDR3 residues: CASSLGVGRGNTGELFF. CDR3 coding DNA: TGCGCCAGCAGCTTGGGTGTCGGGCGCGGGAACACCGGGGAGCTGTTTTTT.

The genes are TRBV7-2 and TRBJ2-1; unclear D gene. Trimming removed 1 base at V and 8 bases at J, with 9 bases between. This CDR3 is built from 13 residues. Germline V gene lookup returns CDR1 SGHTA and CDR2 FQGNSA. CDR3 nucleotide sequence: TGTGCCAGCAGCTTAGAACGCCCCGATGAGCAGTTCTTC. Encoded protein: CASSLERPDEQFF.

Only one count was recorded for this clone. The V gene is TRBV7-3, the J gene TRBJ1-1, with TRBD1 matching 8 bases. This CDR3 comprises 16 residues. Germline loops: CDR1 SGHTA, CDR2 FQGTGA. The ends lost 4 bases at V and 0 bases at J; junction bases unmatched: 7. CDR3 sequence reads: CASSSQGGLMNTEAFF. The CDR3 DNA reads as TGTGCCAGCAGCTCACAGGGGGGGCTCATGAACACTGAAGCTTTCTTT.

The chain couples TRBV5-1 to TRBJ2-1; 11 bases are shared with TRBD1. Unmatched junction bases numbered 15, after V lost 4 bases and J lost 9 bases. This CDR3 is built from 17 residues. The germline gives CDR1 SGHRS, CDR2 YFSETQ. The CDR3 loop reads CASSTRRADRGRGEQFF. CDR3 DNA sequence: TGCGCCAGCAGCACCCGTCGAGCGGACAGGGGGCGCGGTGAGCAGTTCTTC. The variable domain in full, completed from reference TRBV5-1 and TRBJ2-1, reads KAGVTQTPRYLIKTRGQQVTLSCSPISGHRSVSWYQQTPGQGLQFLFEYFSETQRNKGNFPGRFSGRQFSNSRSEMNVSTLELGDSALYLCASSTRRADRGRGEQFFGPGTRLTVL.

The V gene is TRBV10-3, the J gene TRBJ2-3; TRBD2 aligns across 13 bases. V dropped 4 bases and J dropped 0; count of bases not matched to a gene: 7. This CDR3 is 18 amino acids long. Germline CDR1 reads ENHRY; CDR2 reads SYGVKD. CDR3 protein: CAISGPGLAGSSTDTQYF. In DNA, the CDR3 is TGTGCCATCAGTGGGCCGGGACTAGCGGGATCTAGCACAGATACGCAGTATTTT.

This clone has just a few counts. The V and J genes are TRBV18 and TRBJ1-1, with D possibly TRBD1 on 6 matching bases. Trimming took off 3 bases at V and 3 bases at J, with 14 bases between the two ends. Germline V gene data show CDR1 as KGHSH and CDR2 as LQKENI. The CDR3 totals 15 residues. DNA for the CDR3: TGTGCCAGCTCACCCCCACAGGGCTGGGACACTGAAGCTTTCTTT. Protein sequence: CASSPPQGWDTEAFF.

The CDR3, as DNA: TGTGCCAGCAGTGATGGGGCCCTAAGTGGGCAGCCCCAGCATTTT. Translated, it gives CASSDGALSGQPQHF. This chain uses TRBV2 with TRBJ1-5; D is perhaps TRBD1 (5 bases). CDR3 length: 15 residues. Trimming pared 3 bases from V and 7 bases from J, leaving 16 bases between. Germline V lookup: CDR1 SNHLY, CDR2 FYNNEI.

The J gene is TRBJ2-5, the V gene TRBV4-3; D perhaps matches TRBD1 (5 bases). Trimming removed 1 base at V and 2 bases at J, with 11 bases between. Germline-derived CDR1 and CDR2 are LGHNA and YSLEER. The CDR3 consists of 15 residues. CDR3 sequence (DNA): TGCGCCAGCAGCCAAGCCCCCAGGGTACAAGAGACCCAGTACTTC. Protein product: CASSQAPRVQETQYF.

The chain has TRBV24-1 and TRBJ2-2; D unresolved. The CDR3 extends over 14 amino acids. V was clipped by 5 bases and J by 2 bases, with 8 bases between them. The germline V gene encodes CDR1 KGHDR and CDR2 SFDVKD. This CDR3 reads CATSVGPNTGELFF. The CDR3 DNA sequence: TGTGCCACCAGTGTAGGGCCTAACACCGGGGAGCTGTTTTTT.

This chain links TRBV6-5 with TRBJ1-4; the D gene is possibly TRBD1 (6 bases). CDR3 length: 15 amino acids. V was cut by 6 bases and J by 0 bases, with 11 bases left in between. Germline lookup yields CDR1 MNHEY and CDR2 SVGAGI. The chain's CDR3 is CASRQGPATNEKLFF. CDR3 coding DNA: TGTGCCAGCAGACAGGGACCTGCAACTAATGAAAAACTGTTTTTT.

The genes are TRBV27 and TRBJ2-7; no clear D gene. Trimming took 5 bases from V and 7 from J, leaving 24 bases between them. From germline, CDR1 is MNHEY and CDR2 SMNVEV (reference sequence). The CDR3 spans 16 residues. The CDR3 reads CASSQVRVTTLREQYF. CDR3 in DNA: TGTGCCAGCAGTCAGGTTCGAGTGACAACTCTGCGGGAGCAGTACTTC.

The rearrangement uses TRBV21-1 and TRBJ2-5; whether TRBD1, the table's D call, matches the DNA was not checked. TRBV21-1 is recorded as a pseudogene. This CDR3 is built from 13 residues. DNA of the CDR3: TGTGCCAGCAGTGGGGCGGTGGGAGAGACCCAGTACTTC. Its protein is CASSGAVGETQYF.

The rearrangement links TRBV30 to TRBJ1-2, with 8 bases identical to TRBD1. V was pared by 3 bases and J by 2 bases, with 11 bases of the junction left unmatched. The CDR3 contains 16 residues. Germline CDR1 is GTSNPN and CDR2 is SVGIG (reference sequence). Written as DNA, the CDR3 is TGTGCCTGGAGCGCCACAGGGGGTGTACGAAACTATGGCTACACCTTC. Protein sequence: CAWSATGGVRNYGYTF.

V usage is TRBV5-5 and J usage is TRBJ2-7; D remains unclear. Germline V lookup: CDR1 SGHKS, CDR2 YYEKEE (reference sequence). V dropped 0 bases and J dropped 3 bases, with 7 bases sitting between them. The CDR3 totals 13 residues. The CDR3 sequence is CASSLAVVYEQYF. The CDR3 bases are TGTGCCAGCAGCTTGGCCGTTGTCTACGAGCAGTACTTC.

The chain employs TRBV19 and TRBJ2-7; 7 positions agree with TRBD2. After removal of 4 bases from V and 8 bases from J, the junction contained 11 bases not matched to a gene. Germline V CDR1 and CDR2: LNHDA, SQIVND (reference sequence). The CDR3 totals 14 residues. The CDR3 here is CASSKGTTSAQQYF. CDR3 nucleotides: TGTGCCAGTAGTAAAGGGACTACCTCTGCCCAGCAGTACTTC.

J is TRBJ2-5 and V is TRBV18; tentatively, D is TRBD1 or TRBD2 (6 bases each). Germline-derived CDR1 and CDR2 are KGHSH and LQKENI. The CDR3 has 14 residues. V lost 0 bases and J 5 bases, leaving 10 bases between the germline ends. The CDR3 loop is CASSPPGGWETQYF. The CDR3 DNA follows: TGTGCCAGCTCACCACCCGGGGGCTGGGAGACCCAGTACTTC.

The J gene is TRBJ2-6, the V gene TRBV30; D not certain. The CDR3 runs to 16 residues. Trimming removed 3 bases at V and 0 bases at J, with 12 bases between. Germline values: CDR1 GTSNPN, CDR2 SVGIG (reference sequence). The CDR3 reads CAWRPRLISGANVLTF. The CDR3, as DNA: TGTGCCTGGAGACCTAGACTGATCTCTGGGGCCAACGTCCTGACTTTC.

The chain recombines TRBV15 with TRBJ2-6; D call uncertain. Germline V lookup: CDR1 LNHNV, CDR2 YYDKDF (reference sequence). This CDR3 contains 16 residues. The ends were cut back, 0 bases at V and 1 base at J, with 7 bases in the middle. The CDR3 protein is CATSRDTGSGANVLTF. DNA of the CDR3: TGTGCCACCAGCAGAGATACTGGATCTGGGGCCAACGTCCTGACTTTC.